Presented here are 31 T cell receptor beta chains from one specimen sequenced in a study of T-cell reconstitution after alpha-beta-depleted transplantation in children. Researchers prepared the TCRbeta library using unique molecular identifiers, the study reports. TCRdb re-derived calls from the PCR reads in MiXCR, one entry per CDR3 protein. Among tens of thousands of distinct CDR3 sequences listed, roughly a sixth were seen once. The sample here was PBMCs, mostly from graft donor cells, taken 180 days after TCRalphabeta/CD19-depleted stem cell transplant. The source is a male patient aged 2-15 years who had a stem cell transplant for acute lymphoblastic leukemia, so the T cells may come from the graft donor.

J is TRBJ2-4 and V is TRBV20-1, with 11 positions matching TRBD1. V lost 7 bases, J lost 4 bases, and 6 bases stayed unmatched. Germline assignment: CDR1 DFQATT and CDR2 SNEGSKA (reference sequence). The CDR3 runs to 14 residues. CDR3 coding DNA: TGCAGTGTTTGGGACAGGGGGGAGAAAAACATTCAGTACTTC. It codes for CSVWDRGEKNIQYF.

The CDR3 DNA reads TGCGCCAGCAGCTTGGAGGGACAGGGAAATCAGCCCCAGCATTTT. Translating gives CASSLEGQGNQPQHF. The V call is TRBV5-1, the J call TRBJ1-5; 9 bases agree with TRBD1. Looked up from germline, CDR1 is SGHRS and CDR2 is YFSETQ. Germline trimming cut 0 bases from V and 4 bases from J; bases unmatched to any gene: 2. The CDR3 sequence is 15 residues long.

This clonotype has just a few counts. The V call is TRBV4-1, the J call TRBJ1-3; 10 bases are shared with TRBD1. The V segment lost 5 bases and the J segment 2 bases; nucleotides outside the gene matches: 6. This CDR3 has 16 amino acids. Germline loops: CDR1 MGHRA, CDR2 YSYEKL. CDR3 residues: CASSFRDRGPGNTIYF. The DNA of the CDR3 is TGCGCCAGCAGCTTTCGGGACAGGGGACCTGGAAACACCATATATTTT.

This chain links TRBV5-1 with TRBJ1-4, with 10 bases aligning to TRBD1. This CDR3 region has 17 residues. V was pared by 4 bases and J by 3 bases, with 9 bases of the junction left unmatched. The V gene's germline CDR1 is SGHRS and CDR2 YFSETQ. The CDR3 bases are TGCGCCAGCAGCCCGGCCGGGACAGGGGCTCCTAATGAAAAACTGTTTTTT. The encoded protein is CASSPAGTGAPNEKLFF.

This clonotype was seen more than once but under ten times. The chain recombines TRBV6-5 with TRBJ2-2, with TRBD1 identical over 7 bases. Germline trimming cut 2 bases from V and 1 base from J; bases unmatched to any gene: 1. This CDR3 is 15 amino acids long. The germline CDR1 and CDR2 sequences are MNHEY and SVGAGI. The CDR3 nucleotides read TGTGCCAGCAGTTACGGGACAGTGAACACCGGGGAGCTGTTTTTT. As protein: CASSYGTVNTGELFF.

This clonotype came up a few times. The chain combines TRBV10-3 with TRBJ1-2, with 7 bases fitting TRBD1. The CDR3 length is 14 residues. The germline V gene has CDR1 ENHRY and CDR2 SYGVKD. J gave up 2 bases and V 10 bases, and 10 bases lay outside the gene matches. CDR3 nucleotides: TGTGCCACCCGGGTCGACAGGGCCAACTATGGCTACACCTTC. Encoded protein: CATRVDRANYGYTF.

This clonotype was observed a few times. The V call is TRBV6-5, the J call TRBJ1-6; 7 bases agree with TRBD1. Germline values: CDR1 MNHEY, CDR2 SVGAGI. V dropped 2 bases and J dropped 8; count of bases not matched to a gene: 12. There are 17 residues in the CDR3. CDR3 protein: CASSYLRPGQRDSPLHF. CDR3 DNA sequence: TGTGCCAGCAGTTACCTCAGGCCGGGACAGCGGGATTCACCCCTCCACTTT.

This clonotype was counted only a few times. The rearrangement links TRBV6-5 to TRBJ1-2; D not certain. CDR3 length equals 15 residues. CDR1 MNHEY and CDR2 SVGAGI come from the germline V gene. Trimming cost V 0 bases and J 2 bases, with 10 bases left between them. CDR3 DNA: TGTGCCAGCAGTTACTCCGGCAGTTTAAACTATGGCTACACCTTC. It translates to CASSYSGSLNYGYTF.

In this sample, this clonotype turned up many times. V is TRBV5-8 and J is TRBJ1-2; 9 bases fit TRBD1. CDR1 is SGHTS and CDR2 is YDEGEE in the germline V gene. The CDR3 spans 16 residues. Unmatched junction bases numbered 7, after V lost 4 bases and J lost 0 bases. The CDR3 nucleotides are TGTGCCAGCAGCCCCACGGACAGGGGAGCTAACTATGGCTACACCTTC. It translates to CASSPTDRGANYGYTF.

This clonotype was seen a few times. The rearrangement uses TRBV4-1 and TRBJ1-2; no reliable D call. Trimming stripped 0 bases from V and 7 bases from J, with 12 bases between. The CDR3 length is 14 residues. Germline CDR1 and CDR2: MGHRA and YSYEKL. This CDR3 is CASSQDHWPGGYTF. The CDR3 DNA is TGCGCCAGCAGCCAAGATCATTGGCCGGGTGGCTACACCTTC.

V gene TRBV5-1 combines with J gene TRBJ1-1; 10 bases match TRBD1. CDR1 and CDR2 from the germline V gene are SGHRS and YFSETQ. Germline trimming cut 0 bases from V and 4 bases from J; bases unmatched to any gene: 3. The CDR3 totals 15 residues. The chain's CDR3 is CASSLEGQGSTEAFF. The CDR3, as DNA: TGCGCCAGCAGCTTGGAGGGACAGGGGTCCACTGAAGCTTTCTTT.

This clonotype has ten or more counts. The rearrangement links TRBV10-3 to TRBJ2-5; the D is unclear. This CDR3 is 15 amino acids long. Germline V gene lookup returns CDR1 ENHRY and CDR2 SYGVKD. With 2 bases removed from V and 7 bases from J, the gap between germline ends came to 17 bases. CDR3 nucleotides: TGTGCCATCAGTGAGGTAACAGCCGGGCGTGGGACCCAGTACTTC. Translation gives CAISEVTAGRGTQYF.

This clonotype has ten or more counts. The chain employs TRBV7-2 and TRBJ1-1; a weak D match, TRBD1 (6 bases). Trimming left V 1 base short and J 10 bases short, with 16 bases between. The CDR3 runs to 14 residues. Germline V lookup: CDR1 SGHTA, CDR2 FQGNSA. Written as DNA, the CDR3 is TGTGCCAGCAGCTTAGGTAGGGGGGTTATAGGAGCTTTCTTT. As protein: CASSLGRGVIGAFF.

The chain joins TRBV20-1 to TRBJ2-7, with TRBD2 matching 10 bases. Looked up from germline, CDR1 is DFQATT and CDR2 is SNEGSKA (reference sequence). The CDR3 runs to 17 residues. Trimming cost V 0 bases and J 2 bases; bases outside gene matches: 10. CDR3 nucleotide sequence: TGCAGTGCTAGAGATATGACCGGACTAGCGGCCACCTACGAGCAGTACTTC. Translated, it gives CSARDMTGLAATYEQYF.

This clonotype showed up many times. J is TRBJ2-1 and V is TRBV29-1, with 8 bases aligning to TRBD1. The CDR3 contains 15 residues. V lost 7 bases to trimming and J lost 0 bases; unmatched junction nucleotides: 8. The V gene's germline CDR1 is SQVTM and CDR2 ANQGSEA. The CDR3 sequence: CSAARTGSSYNEQFF. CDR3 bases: TGCAGCGCCGCCCGGACAGGGAGCTCCTACAATGAGCAGTTCTTC.

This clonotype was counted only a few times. This chain's CDR3 is CASSLAGEHSNQPQHF. The CDR3 coding sequence is TGTGCCAGCAGCTTAGCAGGCGAACATAGCAATCAGCCCCAGCATTTT. The chain carries TRBV7-6 and TRBJ1-5, with unresolved D. The CDR3 is 16 residues long. V was pared by 0 bases and J by 0 bases, with 9 bases between. Germline V CDR1 and CDR2: SGHVS, FNYEAQ.

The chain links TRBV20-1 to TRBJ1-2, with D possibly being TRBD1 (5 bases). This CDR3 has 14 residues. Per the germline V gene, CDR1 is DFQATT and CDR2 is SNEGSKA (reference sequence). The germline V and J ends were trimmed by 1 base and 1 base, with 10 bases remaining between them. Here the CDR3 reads CSARGRQINYGYTF. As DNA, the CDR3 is TGCAGTGCTAGAGGAAGACAGATTAACTATGGCTACACCTTC.

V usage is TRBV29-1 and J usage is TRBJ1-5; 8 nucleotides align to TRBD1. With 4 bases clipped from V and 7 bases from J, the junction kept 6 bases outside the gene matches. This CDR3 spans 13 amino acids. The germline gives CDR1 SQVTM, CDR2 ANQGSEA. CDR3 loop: CSVGLDRGQPQHF. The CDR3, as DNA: TGCAGCGTTGGCTTAGACAGGGGCCAGCCCCAGCATTTT.

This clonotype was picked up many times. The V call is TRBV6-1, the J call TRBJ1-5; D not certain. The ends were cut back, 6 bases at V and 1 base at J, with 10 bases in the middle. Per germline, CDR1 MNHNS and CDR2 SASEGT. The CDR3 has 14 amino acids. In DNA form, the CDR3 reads TGTGCCAGCAGGAAGGGTCTAAGCAATCAGCCCCAGCATTTT. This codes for CASRKGLSNQPQHF.

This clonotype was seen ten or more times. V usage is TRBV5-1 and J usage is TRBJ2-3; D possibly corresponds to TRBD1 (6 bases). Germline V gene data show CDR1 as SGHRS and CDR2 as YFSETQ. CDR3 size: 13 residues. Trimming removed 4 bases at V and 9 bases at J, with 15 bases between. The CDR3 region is CASSSGTSGTQYF. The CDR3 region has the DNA TGCGCCAGCAGCAGTGGGACATCGGGCACGCAGTATTTT.

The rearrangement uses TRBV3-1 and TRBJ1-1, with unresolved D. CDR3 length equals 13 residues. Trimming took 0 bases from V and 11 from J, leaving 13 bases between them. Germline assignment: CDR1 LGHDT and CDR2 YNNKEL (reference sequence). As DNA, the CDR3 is TGTGCCAGCAGCCAAGATCAGAGGATCGGGGCTTTCTTT. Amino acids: CASSQDQRIGAFF.

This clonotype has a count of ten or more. CDR3 residues: CSVPTSRGADQNEQFF. The CDR3, as DNA: TGCAGCGTTCCCACCTCGCGGGGGGCGGATCAGAATGAGCAGTTCTTC. The rearrangement links TRBV29-1 to TRBJ2-1; 8 bases fit TRBD2. Germline lookup yields CDR1 SQVTM and CDR2 ANQGSEA. V dropped 5 bases and J dropped 7; count of bases not matched to a gene: 16. CDR3 length: 16 residues.

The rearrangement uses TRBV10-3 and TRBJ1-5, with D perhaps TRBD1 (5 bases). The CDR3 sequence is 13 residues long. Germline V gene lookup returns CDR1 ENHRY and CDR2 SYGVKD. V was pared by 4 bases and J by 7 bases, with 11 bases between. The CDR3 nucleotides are TGTGCCATCAGTGGAGGGCAGGGACAGCCCCAGCATTTT. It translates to CAISGGQGQPQHF.

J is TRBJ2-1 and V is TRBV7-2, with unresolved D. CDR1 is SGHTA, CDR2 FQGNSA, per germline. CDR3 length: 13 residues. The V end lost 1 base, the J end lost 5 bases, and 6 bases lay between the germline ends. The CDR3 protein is CASSLDSNNEQFF. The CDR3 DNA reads TGTGCCAGCAGCTTAGACAGCAACAATGAGCAGTTCTTC. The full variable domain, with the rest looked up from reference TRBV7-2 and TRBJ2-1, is GAGVSQSPSNKVTEKGKDVELRCDPISGHTALYWYRQSLGQGLEFLIYFQGNSAPDKSGLPSDRFSAERTGGSVSTLTIQRTQQEDSAVYLCASSLDSNNEQFFGPGTRLTVL.

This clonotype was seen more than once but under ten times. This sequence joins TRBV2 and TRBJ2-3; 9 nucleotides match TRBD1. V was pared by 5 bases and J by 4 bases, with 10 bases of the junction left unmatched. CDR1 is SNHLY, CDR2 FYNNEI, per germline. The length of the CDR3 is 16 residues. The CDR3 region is CASSPPGQGVADTQYF. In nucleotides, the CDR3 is TGTGCCAGCAGTCCTCCGGGACAGGGAGTCGCAGATACGCAGTATTTT.

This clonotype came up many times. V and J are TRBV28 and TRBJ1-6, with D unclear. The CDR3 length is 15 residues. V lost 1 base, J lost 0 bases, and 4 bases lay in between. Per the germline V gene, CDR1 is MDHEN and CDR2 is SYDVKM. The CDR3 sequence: CASSLLSSYNSPLHF. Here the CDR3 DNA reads TGTGCCAGCAGTTTATTGAGCTCCTATAATTCACCCCTCCACTTT.

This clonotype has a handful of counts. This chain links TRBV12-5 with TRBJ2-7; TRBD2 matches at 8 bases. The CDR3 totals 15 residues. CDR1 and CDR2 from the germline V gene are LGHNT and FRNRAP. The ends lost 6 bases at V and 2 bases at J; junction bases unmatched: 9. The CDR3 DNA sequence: TGTGCTAGTGGCCCCCGGGCGGGGGGTCCCTACGAGCAGTACTTC. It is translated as CASGPRAGGPYEQYF.

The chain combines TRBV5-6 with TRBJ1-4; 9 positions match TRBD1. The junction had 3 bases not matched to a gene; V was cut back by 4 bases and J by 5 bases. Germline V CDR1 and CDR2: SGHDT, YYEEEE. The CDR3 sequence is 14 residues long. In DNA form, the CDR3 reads TGTGCCAGCAGCGTAGACAGGGGGAATGAAAAACTGTTTTTT. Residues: CASSVDRGNEKLFF.

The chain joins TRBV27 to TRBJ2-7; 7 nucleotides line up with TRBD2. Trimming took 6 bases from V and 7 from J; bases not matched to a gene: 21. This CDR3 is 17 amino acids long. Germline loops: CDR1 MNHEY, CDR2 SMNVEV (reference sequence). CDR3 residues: CASRTFPPGAGVREQYF. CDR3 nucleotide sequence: TGTGCCAGCAGAACCTTCCCCCCCGGCGCGGGGGTGCGGGAGCAGTACTTC.

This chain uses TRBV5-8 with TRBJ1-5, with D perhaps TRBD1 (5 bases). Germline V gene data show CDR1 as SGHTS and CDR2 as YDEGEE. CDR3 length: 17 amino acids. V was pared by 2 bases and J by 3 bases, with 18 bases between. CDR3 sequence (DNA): TGTGCCAGCAGCTTTGGGACCAGCCCAGGGATCAATCAGCCCCAGCATTTT. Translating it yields CASSFGTSPGINQPQHF.

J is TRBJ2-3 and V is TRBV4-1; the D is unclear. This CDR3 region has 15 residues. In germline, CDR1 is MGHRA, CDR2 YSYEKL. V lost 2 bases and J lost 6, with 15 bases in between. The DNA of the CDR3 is TGCGCCAGCAGCCAAAAAGAGAGAGAACGTGATACGCAGTATTTT. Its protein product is CASSQKERERDTQYF.